This TCR beta chain was identified in a study of T cell repertoires in cytomegalovirus infection. Whole-study context: In public TCR beta signatures, there were indications of both CMV infection and matching HLA type. Notes on the study in general: Totalled public TCR beta family frequency picked out people who carried CMV plus the relevant HLA.

TCRdb called the reads again in MiXCR, with one record for every CDR3 protein. The sample shows 550,000 to 700,000 distinct CDR3 sequences, 40% of them seen only once. Turning to this clonotype: Its antigen is unknown.

V was pared by 7 bases and J by 5 bases, with 7 bases of the junction left unmatched. From germline, CDR1 is SGHTA and CDR2 FQGNSA. The CDR3 has 15 amino acids. The chain combines TRBV7-2 with TRBJ2-3, with 12 bases lining up with TRBD2. Material: cultured PBMCs, obtained from culture after CMV antigen stimulation. The source is a human donor in good health (CMV status not recorded). Some clones in this sample may be carry-over from other donors' samples. In nucleotides, the CDR3 is TGTGCCAGCACCACTCTAGCGGGGGGGCTAGATACGCAGTATTTT. This translates into CASTTLAGGLDTQYF.